These 5 T cell receptor beta chains share one sample of origin, sequenced in a study of long-term antiretroviral therapy in people with HIV. Investigators performed immunoSEQ version v3.0 at survey level. This table comes from immunoSEQ multiplex PCR, and its TCRdb copy is limited to in-frame clones, with some not included. The sample lists fewer than 20,000 clones; 65% to 85% were seen once. The material was unsorted PBMCs, obtained about 2.5 years before starting antiretroviral therapy. The receptor source for this set is a woman aged 45-65 years with HIV.

The chain is built from TRBV7-3 and TRBJ2-1; tentatively, D is TRBD1 (6 bases). The V end lost 4 bases, the J end lost 8 bases, and 9 bases lay between the germline ends. The CDR3 sequence is 12 residues long. CDR1 is SGHTA and CDR2 is FQGTGA in the germline V gene. CDR3 DNA: TGTGCCAGCAGCTCACAGGGCCATGAGCAGTTCTTC. Translation gives CASSSQGHEQFF.

V gene TRBV19 combines with J gene TRBJ2-3; weak D call: TRBD2 (6 bases). The V gene lost 1 base and the J gene lost 2 bases, with 10 bases spanning the gap. Germline V lookup: CDR1 LNHDA, CDR2 SQIVND (reference sequence). This CDR3 contains 15 residues. The chain's CDR3 is CASSIGAGHTDTQYF. For the CDR3, the DNA is TGTGCCAGTAGTATAGGAGCGGGCCACACAGATACGCAGTATTTT.

The V and J genes are TRBV5-1 and TRBJ2-5; TRBD2 agrees at 9 bases. This CDR3 is built from 14 residues. Trimming took 5 bases from V and 4 from J; bases not matched to a gene: 6. Germline loops: CDR1 SGHRS, CDR2 YFSETQ. The CDR3 nucleotides are TGCGCCAGCAGGGGACTAGCTCTATCAGAGACCCAGTACTTC. Protein product: CASRGLALSETQYF.

The chain couples TRBV6-1 to TRBJ2-7; D is perhaps TRBD1 (5 bases). With 9 bases removed from V and 3 bases from J, the gap between germline ends came to 12 bases. The CDR3 has 12 residues. CDR1 and CDR2 from the germline V gene are MNHNS and SASEGT. The CDR3 DNA follows: TGTGCCAGTATATCAGGGTTCTACGAGCAGTACTTC. Translating it yields CASISGFYEQYF.

The CDR3: CASSLLAGGELFF. For the CDR3, the DNA is TGTGCCAGCAGCTTGCTAGCGGGGGGGGAGCTGTTTTTT. The chain combines TRBV7-3 with TRBJ2-2; 9 bases are shared with TRBD2. J was trimmed by 8 bases and V by 3 bases; bases with no gene match: 1. The CDR3 runs to 13 residues. Germline V gene sequence: CDR1 SGHTA, CDR2 FQGTGA.